The sequence of this T cell receptor (beta chain) was determined in a study of cytomegalovirus exposure and HLA in healthy donors. PCR was performed using 60 Vbeta and 13 Jbeta primers. Generated by immunoSEQ multiplex PCR, the TCRdb table keeps only in-frame clones and is missing some. The sample records roughly 190,000 clones, around three quarters being singletons. Note on this clone: The target antigen is unknown.

General study findings and limits: An apparent linkage of common viral pathogens to several of the most significant clusters emerged in a later analysis.

V lost 7 bases to trimming and J lost 2 bases, with 14 bases between them. Germline V gene sequence: CDR1 MNHEY, CDR2 SVGAGI. There are 15 residues in the CDR3. The V call is TRBV6-5, the J call TRBJ2-2, with D perhaps TRBD1 (6 bases). The sequencing input was PBMCs. The sequence derives from a woman younger than 45 in good health and CMV-seropositive. The CDR3 DNA is TGTGCCAGCACCGGACAACAGGGAAACACCGGGGAGCTGTTTTTT. Encoded protein: CASTGQQGNTGELFF.